Listed below are T cell receptor beta chains from one sample, sequenced in a study of radiation and T cells in renal cell carcinoma. Repertoires were generated with immunoSEQ multiplex PCR, while TCRdb's copy carries only in-frame clones and drops some. Found here are 60,000 to 95,000 clones, less than 85% of them singletons; the top ten hold 2.4%. The sample was blood, taken from a patient whose treatment included radiotherapy and nephrectomy. The receptors shown here come from a woman aged 60-75 years with renal cell carcinoma. Both conserved end residues are part of each CDR3. The D gene is left open where the match is weak. Size is stated for part of the rows, as once, few or many counts, or as a class when the clone is expanded.

TRBJ2-3 | TRBV14 | - | - | CASSQEVAGSTQYF | TGTGCCAGCAGCCAAGAGGTCGCTGGGAGTACGCAGTATTTT
TRBJ1-5 | TRBV19 | - | - | CASSKDGMVKGQPQHF | TGTGCCAGTAGTAAAGACGGGATGGTGAAAGGTCAGCCCCAGCATTTT
TRBJ2-7 | TRBV5-1 | - | TRBD2 | CASSPGTSGYEQYF | TGCGCCAGCAGCCCCGGGACTAGCGGCTACGAGCAGTACTTC
TRBJ2-7 | TRBV7-9 | - | - | CASSFEGTEQYF | TGTGCCAGCAGCTTTGAAGGAACAGAGCAGTACTTC
TRBJ1-1 | TRBV28 | once | - | CASSYGGTSMNTEAFF | TGTGCCAGCAGTTATGGGGGGACCTCCATGAACACTGAAGCTTTCTTT
TRBJ1-2 | TRBV28 | - | TRBD1 | CASSLWRDRPNYGYTF | TGTGCCAGCAGTTTATGGAGGGACAGACCTAACTATGGCTACACCTTC
TRBJ1-1 | TRBV5-1 | - | TRBD1 | CASSLGQEGWLNTEAFF | TGCGCCAGCAGCCTAGGACAGGAGGGTTGGTTGAACACTGAAGCTTTCTTT
TRBJ2-1 | TRBV14 | - | - | CATERLGDYNEQFF | TGTGCCACCGAAAGGCTGGGGGACTACAATGAGCAGTTCTTC
TRBJ2-5 | TRBV27 | - | - | CASSPQGRQETQYF | TGTGCCAGCAGCCCTCAGGGGAGGCAAGAGACCCAGTACTTC
TRBJ2-5 | TRBV7-9 | - | - | CASSYKETQYF | TGTGCCAGCAGCTATAAAGAGACCCAGTACTTC
TRBJ2-3 | TRBV30 | once | - | CAWTPGYSTDTQYF | TGTGCCTGGACCCCGGGGTACAGCACAGATACGCAGTATTTT
TRBJ2-7 | TRBV5-1 | - | TRBD1 | CASSWDRARYEQYF | TGCGCCAGCAGCTGGGACAGGGCGCGCTACGAGCAGTACTTC
TRBJ2-3 | TRBV27 | - | - | CASSFGRLVSTDTQYF | TGTGCCAGCAGTTTTGGTCGACTAGTTTCCACAGATACGCAGTATTTT
TRBJ2-3 | TRBV9 | - | TRBD2 | CASSGGTSVPTDTQYF | TGTGCCAGCAGCGGCGGGACTAGCGTACCCACAGATACGCAGTATTTT
TRBJ2-7 | TRBV5-1 | - | - | CASSRRTEPYEQYF | TGCGCCAGTAGCCGAAGGACAGAACCCTACGAGCAGTACTTC
TRBJ1-6 | TRBV2 | - | - | CASSGQNSPLHF | TGTGCCAGCAGTGGACAGAATTCACCCCTCCACTTT
TRBJ1-1 | TRBV5-1 | - | - | CASSLEDSNTEAFF | TGCGCCAGCAGCTTGGAGGACAGCAACACTGAAGCTTTCTTT
TRBJ1-3 | TRBV19 | - | - | CASSTTSGSGNTIYF | TGTGCCAGTAGTACGACTAGCGGCTCTGGAAACACCATATATTTT
TRBJ2-7 | TRBV11-2 | - | TRBD1 | CASSPGQGFYEQYF | TGTGCCAGCAGCCCGGGACAGGGTTTCTACGAGCAGTACTTC
TRBJ1-2 | TRBV5-1 | once | TRBD1 | CASSTSPGTDYGYTF | TGCGCCAGCAGCACATCCCCCGGGACAGACTATGGCTACACCTTC
TRBJ1-1 | TRBV14 | - | - | CASSPLRDTEAFF | TGTGCCAGCAGCCCTTTAAGAGACACTGAAGCTTTCTTT
TRBJ1-4 | TRBV7-2 | - | - | CASSSLGGLFDEKLFF | TGTGCCAGCAGCTCGTTAGGGGGTCTCTTCGATGAAAAACTGTTTTTT
TRBJ1-2 | TRBV5-1 | - | - | CASSLGQSIGYTF | TGCGCCAGCAGCTTGGGGCAGTCGATCGGCTACACCTTC
TRBJ2-3 | TRBV29-1 | - | - | CSADRGTLTDTQYF | TGCAGCGCCGATCGGGGGACTCTCACGGATACGCAGTATTTT
TRBJ2-2 | TRBV7-6 | - | TRBD1 | CASSLDDRDRVTGELFF | TGTGCCAGCAGCTTAGATGATAGGGACAGGGTCACCGGGGAGCTGTTTTTT
TRBJ2-7 | TRBV4-1 | - | - | CASSQDPNRAYEQYF | TGCGCCAGCAGCCAAGATCCGAACAGAGCCTACGAGCAGTACTTC
TRBJ2-2 | TRBV7-3 | - | TRBD2 | CASSTLGAGGRTGELFF | TGTGCCAGCAGCACCCTCGGGGCGGGAGGGCGCACCGGGGAGCTGTTTTTT
TRBJ2-2 | TRBV20-1 | - | - | CSARGGGELFF | TGCAGTGCTAGGGGCGGCGGGGAGCTGTTTTTT
TRBJ2-6 | TRBV18 | - | TRBD1 | CASSPWDRRSGANVLTF | TGTGCCAGCTCACCCTGGGACAGGCGCTCTGGGGCCAACGTCCTGACTTTC
TRBJ2-7 | TRBV6-5 | few | TRBD1 | CASSYWHRTGDYEQYF | TGTGCCAGCAGTTACTGGCATAGGACAGGGGACTACGAGCAGTACTTC
TRBJ2-7 | TRBV2 | - | TRBD2 | CASTLTSSPVEQYF | TGTGCCAGTACATTGACTAGCTCTCCGGTCGAGCAGTACTTC
TRBJ1-2 | TRBV28 | - | - | CASSLRDKGGYTF | TGTGCCAGCAGTTTGCGGGACAAGGGTGGCTACACCTTC
TRBJ2-2 | TRBV28 | - | - | CASSLGAGVSGELFF | TGTGCCAGCAGTTTGGGGGCGGGAGTGTCCGGGGAGCTGTTTTTT
TRBJ1-4 | TRBV4-3 | - | - | CASSQALRGRGEKLFF | TGCGCCAGCAGCCAGGCCCTAAGGGGGAGGGGGGAAAAACTGTTTTTT
TRBJ2-3 | TRBV4-3 | - | - | CASSSSALDTQYF | TGCGCCAGCAGCTCATCGGCATTAGATACGCAGTATTTT
TRBJ2-7 | TRBV9 | - | TRBD1 | CASSVATGSYEQYF | TGTGCCAGCAGCGTAGCGACAGGGTCCTACGAGCAGTACTTC
TRBJ2-5 | TRBV7-9 | - | TRBD2 | CASSLIVVSGGETQYF | TGTGCCAGCAGCTTAATCGTGGTGTCGGGAGGGGAGACCCAGTACTTC